A selection of T cell receptor beta chains follows, all from one sample in a study of T cell clones after liver transplantation. This table comes from immunoSEQ multiplex PCR, and its TCRdb copy is limited to in-frame clones, with some not included. The data hold over 90,000 clones, with about 86% observed a single time. Sequencing was performed on CD4+ T cells from blood, taken around 4 years after liver transplant. The receptors were sampled from a human patient who received a liver transplant. The graft donor may have contributed some T cells. The CDR3 runs from the conserved cysteine through the conserved F or W. Fields, in order: CDR3 DNA, CDR3 protein, clone size, D gene, J gene, V gene. The D gene is left open where the match is weak. Rows may omit the clone size; those that give it use once, few, many or a size class.

TGTGCCAGTAGTATCCTTGATCAGCCCCAGCATTTT CASSILDQPQHF NA NA TRBJ1-5 TRBV19
TGCGCCAGCAGCTCACAGGGTTTTTGGAACACTGAAGCTTTCTTT CASSSQGFWNTEAFF NA NA TRBJ1-1 TRBV5-1
TGCGCCAGCCGTTCCGGGACCCAAGAGACCCAGTACTTC CASRSGTQETQYF NA NA TRBJ2-5 TRBV5-1
TGTGCCAGTAGTATAGTTTACACCGGGGAGCTGTTTTTT CASSIVYTGELFF NA NA TRBJ2-2 TRBV19
TGTGCCAGCGGGGGTGGGTACACCGGGGAGCTGTTTTTT CASGGGYTGELFF NA NA TRBJ2-2 TRBV2
TGTGCCAGCAGTGATTCCGGGACAGGGGGCTGGTATACTGAAGCTTTCTTT CASSDSGTGGWYTEAFF few TRBD1 TRBJ1-1 TRBV6-1
TGCAGCGTTGAAGTACTGGCAGCAGATGGCTACACCTTC CSVEVLAADGYTF few NA TRBJ1-2 TRBV29-1
TGTGCCAGCAGTTTAAACCCCACCTATGGCTACACCTTC CASSLNPTYGYTF NA NA TRBJ1-2 TRBV27
TGTGCCAGCAGTTTGGACAGCTACGAGCAGTACTTC CASSLDSYEQYF NA NA TRBJ2-7 TRBV28
TGTGCCAGCAGCGTAGTAATTAGCGGGGGGAGCTCCTACAATGAGCAGTTCTTC CASSVVISGGSSYNEQFF NA TRBD2 TRBJ2-1 TRBV9
TGTGCCAGCAGTTTACTAGGGGGGAAGGTATACGAGCAGTACTTC CASSLLGGKVYEQYF NA NA TRBJ2-7 TRBV27
TGTGCCAGCACCGGGGCCACCGGGGAGCTGTTTTTT CASTGATGELFF NA NA TRBJ2-2 TRBV2
TGTGCCAGCAGCTTAAGGGGACCTGGGGGTGAAAAACTGTTTTTT CASSLRGPGGEKLFF NA NA TRBJ1-4 TRBV13